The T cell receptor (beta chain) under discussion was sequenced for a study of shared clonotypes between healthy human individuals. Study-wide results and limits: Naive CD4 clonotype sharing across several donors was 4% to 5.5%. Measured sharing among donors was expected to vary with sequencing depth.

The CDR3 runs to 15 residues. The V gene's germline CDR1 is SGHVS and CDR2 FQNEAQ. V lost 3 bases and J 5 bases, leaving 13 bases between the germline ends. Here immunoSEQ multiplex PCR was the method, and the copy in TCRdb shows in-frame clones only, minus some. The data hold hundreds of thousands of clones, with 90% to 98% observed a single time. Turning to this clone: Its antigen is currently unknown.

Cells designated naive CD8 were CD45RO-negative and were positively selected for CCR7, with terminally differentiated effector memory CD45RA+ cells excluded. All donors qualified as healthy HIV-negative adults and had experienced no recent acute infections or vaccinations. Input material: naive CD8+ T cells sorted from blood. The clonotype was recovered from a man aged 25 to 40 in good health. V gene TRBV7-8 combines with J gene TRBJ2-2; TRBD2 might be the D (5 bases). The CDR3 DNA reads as TGTGCCAGCAGCTTGCTCAGCGGTAGAACCGGGGAGCTGTTTTTT. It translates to CASSLLSGRTGELFF.